The following is a T cell receptor beta chain sequence with its context. The target antigen is unknown. These data originate in a study of T cell responses to AZD1222 COVID-19 vaccine. Findings and caveats of the study: It was only after the peak T cell response that any repertoires were sampled. Baseline seropositivity occurred in only a handful of AZD1222 recipients. The donor cohort was predominantly white British with a female majority, and clonal diversity may have been underestimated.

With 3 bases removed from V and 3 bases from J, the gap between germline ends came to 14 bases. The CDR3 length is 15 residues. Per the germline V gene, CDR1 is LGHDT and CDR2 is YNNKEL (reference sequence). Some clones are missing from TCRdb's copy, which holds only in-frame ones; the method was immunoSEQ multiplex PCR. Of 100,000 to 150,000 clones listed, approximately 85% are singletons. The TCR comes from an adult who received the AZD1222 COVID-19 vaccine. This material consisted of peripheral blood, taken 28 days after the second AZD1222 dose. The chain combines TRBV3-1 (or the pseudogene TRBV3-2) with TRBJ1-1; tentative D call: TRBD1 (6 bases). The CDR3 loop reads CASSHRGKGDTEAFF. Here the CDR3 DNA reads TGTGCCAGCAGCCACCGGGGGAAGGGGGACACTGAAGCTTTCTTT.